Below, 25 T cell receptor beta chains from the same sample are listed, as sequenced in a study of blood T cell repertoires in COVID-19. Assay: immunoSEQ multiplex PCR; the TCRdb copy retains only in-frame clones and omits some. Seen here are 150,000 or so clones, over 70% observed once, and the top ten hold less than 3%. Sample: peripheral blood. These TCRs come from a woman between 55 and 75 years old with acute or convalescent COVID-19.

This rearrangement joins TRBV11-2 to TRBJ1-5; 9 bases are a match to TRBD1. The CDR3 totals 13 residues. J lost 6 bases, V lost 4 bases, and 1 base had no gene match. The germline CDR1 and CDR2 sequences are SGHAT and FQNNGV. In DNA, the CDR3 is TGTGCCAGCAGCTCGACAGGGGGTCAGCCCCAGCATTTT. Its protein product is CASSSTGGQPQHF.

Ten or more counts support this clone. The J gene is TRBJ2-1, the V gene TRBV5-1, with TRBD2 identical over 9 bases. The J segment lost 3 bases and the V segment lost 4 bases, leaving 5 bases of the junction unmatched. The CDR3 loop spans 15 amino acids. CDR1 is SGHRS, CDR2 YFSETQ, per germline. This chain's CDR3 is CASSRAAGGYNEQFF. CDR3 sequence (DNA): TGCGCCAGCAGCCGGGCAGCGGGGGGCTACAATGAGCAGTTCTTC.

The rearrangement links TRBV7-9 to TRBJ1-6, with D possibly TRBD1 on 5 matching bases. The CDR3 extends over 12 amino acids. Trimming removed 5 bases at V and 11 bases at J, with 10 bases between. Germline lookup yields CDR1 SEHNR and CDR2 FQNEAQ (reference sequence). The CDR3 DNA is TGTGCCAGCAGCACAGGCCCTACACCCCTCCACTTT. This encodes CASSTGPTPLHF.

The chain links TRBV15 to TRBJ2-2, with D maybe TRBD2 (6 bases). Germline assignment: CDR1 LNHNV and CDR2 YYDKDF (reference sequence). The CDR3 loop spans 13 amino acids. V lost 8 bases and J 5 bases, leaving 12 bases between the germline ends. The CDR3 DNA reads as TGTGCCACCCGAACTAGCTATACCGGGGAGCTGTTTTTT. Residues: CATRTSYTGELFF.

The genes are TRBV6-1 and TRBJ1-3, with 12 bases matching TRBD1. V shed 1 base, J shed 0 bases, and the junction held 1 base outside the gene matches. The V gene's germline CDR1 is MNHNS and CDR2 SASEGT. This CDR3 region has 17 residues. CDR3 region: CASSEGDRGLSGNTIYF. The CDR3 nucleotides are TGTGCCAGCAGTGAAGGGGACAGGGGGCTCTCTGGAAACACCATATATTTT.

The chain joins TRBV25-1 to TRBJ1-2; 8 bases agree with TRBD1. The germline gives CDR1 MGHDK, CDR2 SYGVNS. The CDR3 length is 17 residues. J gave up 6 bases and V 4 bases, and 16 bases lay outside the gene matches. The CDR3 coding sequence is TGTGCCAGCAGTGGAGCTCGGACAGGGATTCATACGGATGGCTACACCTTC. Protein product: CASSGARTGIHTDGYTF.

The chain employs TRBV27 and TRBJ1-2, with a possible D match to TRBD1 (5 bases). There are 17 residues in the CDR3. The V gene lost 5 bases and the J gene lost 2 bases, with 21 bases spanning the gap. CDR1 and CDR2 from the germline V gene are MNHEY and SMNVEV (reference sequence). CDR3: CASSTLWDWEENYGYTF. The CDR3, as DNA: TGTGCCAGCAGTACGTTATGGGACTGGGAGGAAAACTATGGCTACACCTTC.

This chain connects TRBV29-1 to TRBJ1-1, with D possibly TRBD1 on 5 matching bases. The germline V and J ends were trimmed by 8 bases and 2 bases, with 12 bases remaining between them. The CDR3 contains 12 residues. Germline lookup yields CDR1 SQVTM and CDR2 ANQGSEA. CDR3 sequence: CSSWGENTEAFF. DNA of the CDR3: TGCAGCTCTTGGGGGGAAAACACTGAAGCTTTCTTT.

The chain uses TRBV2 and TRBJ2-7; D might be TRBD2 (6 bases). Germline lookup yields CDR1 SNHLY and CDR2 FYNNEI. Trimming took 8 bases from V and 0 from J, leaving 14 bases between them. This CDR3 comprises 14 residues. The CDR3 reads CASSPRGTSYEQYF. The DNA of the CDR3 is TGTGCCAGCTCCCCCCGCGGGACCTCCTACGAGCAGTACTTC.

V and J are TRBV5-5 and TRBJ2-1; TRBD1 agrees at 9 bases. Germline CDR1 SGHKS, CDR2 YYEKEE (reference sequence). The J segment lost 9 bases and the V segment lost 4 bases, leaving 11 bases of the junction unmatched. The CDR3 has 15 amino acids. Written as DNA, the CDR3 is TGTGCCAGCAGCCTCGTCGCGGGACAGGGTCCTGAGCAGTTCTTC. It specifies CASSLVAGQGPEQFF.

The rearrangement joins TRBV19 to TRBJ2-7; possibly TRBD2 for D (6 bases). This CDR3 region has 14 residues. V dropped 9 bases and J dropped 5 bases, with 20 bases sitting between them. Germline values: CDR1 LNHDA, CDR2 SQIVND (reference sequence). CDR3 sequence reads: CASLSGGGGDEQYF. The CDR3 DNA reads as TGTGCCAGCCTAAGCGGCGGCGGAGGGGACGAGCAGTACTTC.

The CDR3 DNA reads TGTGCCAGCAGCTTGCGGACTAGCGGGGGAATAGGAAGGACCTACAATGAGCAGTTCTTC. It translates to CASSLRTSGGIGRTYNEQFF. The V call is TRBV7-8, the J call TRBJ2-1, with 13 bases identical to TRBD2. The germline V gene has CDR1 SGHVS and CDR2 FQNEAQ. V lost 3 bases to trimming and J lost 2 bases; unmatched junction nucleotides: 13. There are 20 residues in the CDR3.

This chain joins TRBV11-2 and TRBJ1-1, with D maybe TRBD1 (6 bases). The germline V gene encodes CDR1 SGHAT and CDR2 FQNNGV. The germline V and J ends were trimmed by 5 bases and 12 bases, with 16 bases remaining between them. The length of the CDR3 is 12 residues. The CDR3 DNA follows: TGTGCCAGCAGCCAGGGGAGTGGGTCGTCTTTCTTT. Translation: CASSQGSGSSFF.

This clone was counted at least ten times. The chain uses TRBV10-3 and TRBJ1-1; the D is unclear. Germline V lookup: CDR1 ENHRY, CDR2 SYGVKD. Deletions cut 0 bases from V and 2 bases from J, with 13 bases between. The CDR3 is 16 amino acids. The CDR3 loop reads CAISESGASGNTEAFF. The DNA of the CDR3 is TGTGCCATCAGTGAGTCAGGTGCGTCGGGTAACACTGAAGCTTTCTTT.

This chain uses TRBV7-9 with TRBJ1-3; D gene ambiguous. CDR3 length: 15 residues. The germline V and J ends were trimmed by 3 bases and 4 bases, with 13 bases remaining between them. The germline V gene has CDR1 SEHNR and CDR2 FQNEAQ (reference sequence). The DNA of the CDR3 is TGTGCCAGCAGCTTGAATTATGAGGGAGGAAACACCATATATTTT. Protein sequence: CASSLNYEGGNTIYF.

This clone appeared once. This chain connects TRBV11-2 to TRBJ1-6; 7 bases are shared with TRBD1. The V segment lost 1 base and the J segment 10 bases; nucleotides outside the gene matches: 10. This CDR3 is 16 amino acids long. Germline V CDR1 and CDR2: SGHAT, FQNNGV. The CDR3 bases are TGTGCCAGCAGCTTAGGACAGGGCCGCTCGGGCTCACCCCTCCACTTT. Residues: CASSLGQGRSGSPLHF.

On this clone itself: A much more abundant neighbour one base away suggests this may be a read error. V and J are TRBV6-5 and TRBJ1-2; 9 nucleotides align to TRBD1. CDR1 is MNHEY, CDR2 SVGAGI, per germline. CDR3 length equals 14 residues. Trimming at V came to 6 bases and at J to 2 bases, leaving 4 bases not matched to a gene. This CDR3 reads CASRPGTGNYGYTF. The CDR3, as DNA: TGTGCCAGCAGACCCGGGACAGGGAACTATGGCTACACCTTC.

This clone was observed a handful of times. The chain is built from TRBV30 and TRBJ2-7, with unresolved D. This CDR3 is 12 amino acids long. V was shortened by 2 bases and J by 0 bases, with 5 bases between the two germline ends. Germline assignment: CDR1 GTSNPN and CDR2 SVGIG (reference sequence). CDR3 DNA: TGTGCCTGGAGTCCATTCTCCTACGAGCAGTACTTC. Amino acid sequence: CAWSPFSYEQYF.

The chain combines TRBV6-2 or TRBV6-3 with TRBJ2-7; 10 positions match TRBD2. V shed 8 bases and J 3 bases; nucleotides not matched to a gene: 7. The germline V gene has CDR1 MNHEY and CDR2 SVGEGT. The CDR3 runs to 14 residues. In DNA, the CDR3 is TGTGCCAGCCGCCCCAGCGGGGGGGTCTACGAGCAGTACTTC. It encodes CASRPSGGVYEQYF.

This clone was detected once. V and J are TRBV6-2 or TRBV6-3 and TRBJ2-7; 7 bases are a match to TRBD1. With V trimmed by 6 bases and J by 6 bases, 14 bases remained unmatched. The CDR3 consists of 15 residues. The V gene's germline CDR1 is MNHEY and CDR2 SVGEGT. The CDR3 DNA follows: TGTGCCAGCAGCCCCCTTTTCGCGACAGGGAGCGAGCAGTACTTC. It yields the protein CASSPLFATGSEQYF.

The rearrangement uses TRBV7-2 and TRBJ2-2; D is perhaps TRBD1 (6 bases). Trimming took 5 bases from V and 4 from J, leaving 17 bases between them. Per the germline V gene, CDR1 is SGHTA and CDR2 is FQGNSA. CDR3 length equals 16 residues. The CDR3 DNA reads TGTGCCAGCAGCCTCAGGACAGCCCCGAGCACCGGGGAGCTGTTTTTT. It is translated as CASSLRTAPSTGELFF.

The rearrangement joins TRBV3-1 (or the pseudogene TRBV3-2) to TRBJ2-7, with 9 bases fitting TRBD2. This CDR3 has 15 residues. The trim removed 4 bases at V and 2 bases at J, leaving 6 bases unmatched. CDR1 is LGHDT, CDR2 YNNKEL, per germline (reference sequence). The CDR3 sequence: CASSRMTSGTYEQYF. The CDR3 bases are TGTGCCAGCAGCCGAATGACTAGCGGTACCTACGAGCAGTACTTC.

This chain connects TRBV19 to TRBJ1-1; 8 nucleotides line up with TRBD1. The CDR3 contains 15 residues. The germline gives CDR1 LNHDA, CDR2 SQIVND (reference sequence). Unmatched junction bases numbered 10, after V lost 6 bases and J lost 4 bases. The CDR3 bases are TGTGCCAGTAGGCCAGGGGGCTACGGCGGCACTGAAGCTTTCTTT. This translates into CASRPGGYGGTEAFF.

The V gene is TRBV10-2, the J gene TRBJ2-7, with 9 bases that match TRBD1. Looked up from germline, CDR1 is WSHSY and CDR2 is SAAADI. The CDR3 runs to 13 residues. V lost 6 bases, J lost 3 bases, and 3 bases stayed unmatched. This CDR3 reads CASSLTGGYEQYF. Written as DNA, the CDR3 is TGCGCCAGCAGCCTGACAGGGGGCTACGAGCAGTACTTC.

The chain employs TRBV5-4 and TRBJ2-5; 10 positions agree with TRBD2. There are 15 residues in the CDR3. The V and J ends lost 1 base and 0 bases, in that order; junction bases with no gene match: 0. Per germline, CDR1 SGHNT and CDR2 YYREEE (reference sequence). This CDR3 is CASSLTSGDQETQYF. Written as DNA, the CDR3 is TGTGCCAGCAGCTTGACTAGCGGGGACCAAGAGACCCAGTACTTC.